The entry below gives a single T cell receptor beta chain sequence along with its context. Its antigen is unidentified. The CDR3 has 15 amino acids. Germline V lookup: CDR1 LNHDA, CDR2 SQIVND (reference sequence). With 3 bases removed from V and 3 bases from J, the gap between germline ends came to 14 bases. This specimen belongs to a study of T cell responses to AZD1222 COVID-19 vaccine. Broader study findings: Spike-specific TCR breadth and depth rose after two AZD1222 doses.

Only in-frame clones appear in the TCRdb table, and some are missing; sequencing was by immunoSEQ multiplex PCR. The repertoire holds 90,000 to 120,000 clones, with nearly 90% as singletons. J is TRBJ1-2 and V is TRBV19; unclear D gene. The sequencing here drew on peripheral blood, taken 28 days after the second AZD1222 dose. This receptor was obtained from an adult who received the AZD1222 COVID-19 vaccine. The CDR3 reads CASSIAPYEYYGYTF. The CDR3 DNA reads TGTGCCAGTAGTATTGCCCCTTATGAGTACTATGGCTACACCTTC.